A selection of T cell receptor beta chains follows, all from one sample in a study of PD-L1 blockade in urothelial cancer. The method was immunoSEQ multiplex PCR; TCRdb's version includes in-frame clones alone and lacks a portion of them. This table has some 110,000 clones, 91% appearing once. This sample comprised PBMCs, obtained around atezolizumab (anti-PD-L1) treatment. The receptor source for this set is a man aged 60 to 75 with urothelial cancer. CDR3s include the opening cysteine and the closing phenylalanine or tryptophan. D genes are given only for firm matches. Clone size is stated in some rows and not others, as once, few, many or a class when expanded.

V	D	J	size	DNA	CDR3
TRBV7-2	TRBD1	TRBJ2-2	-	TGTGCCAGCAGCCCACAGGGGGCCGGGGAGCTGTTTTTT	CASSPQGAGELFF
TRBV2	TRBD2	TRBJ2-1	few	TGTGCCAGCAAATTAGCGGGAGGAAATGAGCAGTTCTTC	CASKLAGGNEQFF
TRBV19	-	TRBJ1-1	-	TGTGCCAGTAGTATCGGCGGAGGGAGCGCTGAAGCTTTCTTT	CASSIGGGSAEAFF
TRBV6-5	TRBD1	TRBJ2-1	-	TGTGCCAGCAGTTACTCGAGAGGGGGCGGTGAGCAGTTCTTC	CASSYSRGGGEQFF
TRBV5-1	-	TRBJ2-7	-	TGCGCCAGCAGCTTGGTACAGGGCGCCTACGAGCAGTACTTC	CASSLVQGAYEQYF
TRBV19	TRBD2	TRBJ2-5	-	TGTGCCAGTAGTATTCTAGCGGGAGTACAAGAGACCCAGTACTTC	CASSILAGVQETQYF
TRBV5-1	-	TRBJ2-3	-	TGCGCCAGCAGCTTGATCCCGGCAGATACGCAGTATTTT	CASSLIPADTQYF
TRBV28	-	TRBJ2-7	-	TGTGCCAGCCTGGACAGCCCAACGCGGGAGCAGTACTTC	CASLDSPTREQYF
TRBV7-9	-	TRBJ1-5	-	TGTGCCAGCAGCTTGGAAGGGGGAAGAGCCCAGCATTTT	CASSLEGGRAQHF
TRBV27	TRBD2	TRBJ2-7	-	TGTGCCAGCAGTCCAGCGGGACTATTCTTCTACGAGCAGTACTTC	CASSPAGLFFYEQYF
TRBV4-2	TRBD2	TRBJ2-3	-	TGTGCCAGCAGCCTGTCCGGGACTAGCCCCTCGGATACGCAGTATTTT	CASSLSGTSPSDTQYF
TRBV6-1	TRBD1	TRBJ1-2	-	TGTGCCAGCAGCCCCAGGACAGGGGGAGACTATGGCTACACCTTC	CASSPRTGGDYGYTF
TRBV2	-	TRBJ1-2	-	TGTGCCAGCAGTAGGGGGTCCCAGGGTGTCGGTGGCTACACCTTC	CASSRGSQGVGGYTF
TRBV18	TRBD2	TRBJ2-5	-	TGTGCCAGCTCACCCGGACTAGCGGGGGATGCCACCCAGTACTTC	CASSPGLAGDATQYF
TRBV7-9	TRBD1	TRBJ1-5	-	TGTGCCAGCAGCGGCGGGACAGGGATACGTCAGCCCCAGCATTTT	CASSGGTGIRQPQHF
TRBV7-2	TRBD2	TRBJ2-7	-	TGTGCCAGCAGCTTAGTTCAGCGGGGCGAGCAGTACTTC	CASSLVQRGEQYF
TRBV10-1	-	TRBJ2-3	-	TGCGCCAGCATTAGACAGTGGGTTAGCACAGATACGCAGTATTTT	CASIRQWVSTDTQYF
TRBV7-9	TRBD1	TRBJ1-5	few	TGTGCCAGCAGCCCGACAGGGGGCAATCAGCCCCAGCATTTT	CASSPTGGNQPQHF
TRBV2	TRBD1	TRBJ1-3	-	TGTGCCAGCAGTGAACATCTGATACAGGGGGAAGTTGGAAACACCATATATTTT	CASSEHLIQGEVGNTIYF
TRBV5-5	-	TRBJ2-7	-	TGTGCCAGCAGCTTGAACCGGGACTACGAGCAGTACTTC	CASSLNRDYEQYF
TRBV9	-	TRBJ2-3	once	TGTGCCAGCAGCGAAGCGGAGTGGGGCACAGATACGCAGTATTTT	CASSEAEWGTDTQYF
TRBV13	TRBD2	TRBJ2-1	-	TGTGCCAGCAGCTTAGAGGCGGGGGGCTTAACCTACAATGAGCAGTTCTTC	CASSLEAGGLTYNEQFF
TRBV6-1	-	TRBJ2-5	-	TGTGCCAGCAGTCCTCAAGGAGGGGACCAAGAGACCCAGTACTTC	CASSPQGGDQETQYF
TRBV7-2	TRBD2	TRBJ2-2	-	TGTGCCAGCAGCTTAGTGGGTCTAGCGGGAGGGAACACCGGGGAGCTGTTTTTT	CASSLVGLAGGNTGELFF
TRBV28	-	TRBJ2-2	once	TGTGCCAGCACGCTAGGGGGTGCCGGGGAGCTGTTTTTT	CASTLGGAGELFF
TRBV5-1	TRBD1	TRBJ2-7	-	TGCGCCAGCAGCTTGGGCCTTGGACAGGGGGCTTATGAGCAGTACTTC	CASSLGLGQGAYEQYF
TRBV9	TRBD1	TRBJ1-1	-	TGTGCCAGCAGCGTAGACCCGGGACAGGGGGCATCGAGCACTGAAGCTTTCTTT	CASSVDPGQGASSTEAFF
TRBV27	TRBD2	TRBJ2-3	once	TGTGCCAGCAGTCCAGCTAGCGGGGGCGGGTATACGCAGTATTTT	CASSPASGGGYTQYF
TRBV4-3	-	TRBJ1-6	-	TGCGCCAGCAGCCAAGAGACACAGGGTTATTCACCCCTCCACTTT	CASSQETQGYSPLHF
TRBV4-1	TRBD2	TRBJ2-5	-	TGCGCCAGCAGCCGACAAACTAGCGACCAAGAGACCCAGTACTTC	CASSRQTSDQETQYF
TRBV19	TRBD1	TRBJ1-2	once	TGTGCCAGTAGTATGGAGGACAGGGACCCTTCCACCTTC	CASSMEDRDPSTF
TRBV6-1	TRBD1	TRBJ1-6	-	TGTGCCAGCAGTTCGACAGGGCTAAATTCACCCCTCCACTTT	CASSSTGLNSPLHF
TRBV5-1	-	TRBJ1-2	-	TGCGCCAGCAGCACTGGAGACCAGATCGGCTACACCTTC	CASSTGDQIGYTF
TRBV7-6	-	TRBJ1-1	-	TGTGCCAGCAGCTTTCTCGGGACAACGAACACTGAAGCTTTCTTT	CASSFLGTTNTEAFF
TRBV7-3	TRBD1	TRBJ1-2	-	TGTGCCAGCAGCCCTGGACAGGGGGACTATGGCTACACCTTC	CASSPGQGDYGYTF
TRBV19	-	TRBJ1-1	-	TGTGCCAGTACCTCCAGGGCTGGCACTGAAGCTTTCTTT	CASTSRAGTEAFF
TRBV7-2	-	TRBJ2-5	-	TGTGCCAGCACAGCTGTGGAGCAAGAGACCCAGTACTTC	CASTAVEQETQYF
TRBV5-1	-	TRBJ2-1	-	TGCGCCAGCAGCGACGGACTCGCCAATGAGCAGTTCTTC	CASSDGLANEQFF
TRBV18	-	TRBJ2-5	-	TGTGCCAGCTCACGCGGGATGGGGATCCAAGAGACCCAGTACTTC	CASSRGMGIQETQYF
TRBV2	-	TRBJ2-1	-	TGTGCCAGCAGTTTGGGTCGGGATGAGCAGTTCTTC	CASSLGRDEQFF
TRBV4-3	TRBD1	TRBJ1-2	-	TGCGCCAGCAGCCAAAGGACAGGGGGGGCCTATGGCTACACCTTC	CASSQRTGGAYGYTF
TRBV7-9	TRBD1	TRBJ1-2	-	TGTGCCAGCAGCTCAGGGGGTTATGGCTACACCTTC	CASSSGGYGYTF
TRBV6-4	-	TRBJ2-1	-	TGTGCCAGCAGCCCGGAACAAAACTGGGGCGGTGAGCAGTTCTTC	CASSPEQNWGGEQFF
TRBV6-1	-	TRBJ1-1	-	TGTGCCAGCAGGGAGGTTACCGGGACCCGGGGACTTTTT	CASREVTGTRGLF